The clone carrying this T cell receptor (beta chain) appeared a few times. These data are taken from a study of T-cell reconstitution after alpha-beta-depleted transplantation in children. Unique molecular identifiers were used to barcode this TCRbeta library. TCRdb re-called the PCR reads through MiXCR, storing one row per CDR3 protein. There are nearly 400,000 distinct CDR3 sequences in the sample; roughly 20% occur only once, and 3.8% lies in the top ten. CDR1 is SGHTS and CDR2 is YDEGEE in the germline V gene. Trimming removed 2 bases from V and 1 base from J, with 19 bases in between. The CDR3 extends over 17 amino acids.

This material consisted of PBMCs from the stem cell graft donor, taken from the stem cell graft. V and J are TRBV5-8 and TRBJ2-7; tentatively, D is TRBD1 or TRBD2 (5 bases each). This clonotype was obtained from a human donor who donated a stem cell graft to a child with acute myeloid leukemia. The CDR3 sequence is CASSFGTEWGRSYEQYF. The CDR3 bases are TGTGCCAGCAGCTTTGGGACGGAGTGGGGTAGATCCTACGAGCAGTACTTC.